The present T cell receptor (beta chain) was sequenced within a study of T-cell reconstitution after alpha-beta-depleted transplantation in children. There are a few counts of this clonotype. The CDR3 is 14 amino acids. V dropped 6 bases and J dropped 14; count of bases not matched to a gene: 7. CDR1 is SNHLY and CDR2 is FYNNEI in the germline V gene. Preparation of the TCRbeta library was carried out with unique molecular identifiers. TCRdb independently ran MiXCR on the PCR reads; one entry per CDR3 protein. The sample contains about 540,000 distinct CDR3 sequences, 15% to 20% of which appear only once.

The chain has TRBV2 and TRBJ2-1; 16 positions match TRBD2. This material consisted of PBMCs from the stem cell graft donor, taken from the stem cell graft. The receptor was derived from a human donor who donated a stem cell graft to a child with acute lymphoblastic leukemia. The CDR3 coding sequence is TGTGCCAGCAGGGGACTAGCGGGAGGGCCTCGGAAGTTCTTC. It yields the protein CASRGLAGGPRKFF.